This TCR beta chain was retrieved from a study of blood T cell repertoires in COVID-19 (dated by TCRdb to 2020 to 2022). Background for the entire study: The collaborator samples originated in the United States, Italy and Spain and spanned the acute and convalescent phases of COVID-19. The material from the prospective study consisted of cDNA or gDNA derived from T cells, B-cell-depleted T cells, or PBMCs. Deeply sampled blood TCRbeta repertoires from subjects exposed to, actively infected with, or recovered from COVID-19 were included in the dataset. A freely available public database, intended as a resource for researchers studying the immune response to SARS-CoV-2, is where the repertoires were released. The samples were drawn from the first 160 participants of the ongoing ImmuneRACE study and from 1,200 or so subjects provided by 6 global collaborators. Sample metadata almost always included a de-identified subject ID, COVID-19 status, age in years and sex. Where available, HLA class I and class II types were obtained from metadata supplied by the sample provider rather than from assay-based typing. Summary of the overall study and its limitations: The quantity of clinical and demographic metadata differed by source and by participant and was supplied without curation.

The immunoSEQ Assay, a bias-controlled multiplex PCR, was used to amplify TCRbeta CDR3 regions from genomic DNA. Under the source paper's analysis protocol: Nucleated cell counts per sample were estimated from amplification of reference gene primers within the assay. To quantify the absolute abundance of each unique TCRbeta CDR3 rearrangement, sequence reads were collapsed and filtered. For each sample, productive Simpson clonality was calculated by taking the square root of Simpson's diversity index across productive rearrangements. The clones in this table, taken by TCRdb from immuneACCESS, are in-frame only. Not every clone is retained; where verified, under half of the shortfall comes from an unresolved V gene, and the cause of the rest is unknown. That table furnishes V, J and clone size, whereas the DNA furnished D and trimming. The sample table lists around 46,000 clones, around 86% of them with a count of one. 15% of the sample goes to the ten largest clones.

Turning to this clone: The clone's antigen remains unknown. No quality values exist for individual bases; no much larger clone is one base distant.

Collaborating institutions collected whole blood in K2EDTA tubes following their own protocols. For TCRbeta analysis, collaborators shipped samples as frozen whole blood, isolated PBMCs, or DNA extracted from either of those sample types. From its cysteine to its phenylalanine, the CDR3 spans 13 amino acids. Just the 39-base CDR3 DNA is kept, in frame starting at base 1. V and J are truncated by 2 bases and 2 bases respectively, leaving an intervening sequence of 6 bases. This clonotype originated in a human donor in a cohort sampled during active COVID-19. Material for sequencing was peripheral blood. Recombination connected TRBV12-3 or TRBV12-4 to TRBJ1-1, with an unclear D gene assignment. The CDR3 region has the sequence CASSLSQNTEAFF. The nucleotide sequence reads as follows: TGTGCCAGCAGTTTATCACAAAACACTGAAGCTTTCTTT.